This T cell receptor beta chain was documented in a study of read filtering for tumor transcriptome and immune sequencing. Study observations and caveats: Without single-read clonotypes, shared clonotype proportions correlated more between IR-seq and RNA-seq.

V lost 4 bases to trimming and J lost 0 bases, with 10 bases between them. In germline, CDR1 is DFQATT, CDR2 SNEGSKA (reference sequence). This CDR3 spans 14 amino acids. This clonotype occurred a few times. Its antigen is unidentified. This library used roughly 400 ng RNA and molecular barcoded adaptors spanning alpha/delta and beta/gamma chains. In TCRdb, the reads were re-called with MiXCR into one record per CDR3 protein. Among under 35,000 distinct CDR3 sequences listed, around 20% were seen once. Source material: a population of CD138-negative cells sorted from bone marrow. The sequence came from a donor aged 40 or older with multiple myeloma. This sequence joins TRBV20-1 and TRBJ1-3; possible D gene TRBD1, 6 bases. Here the CDR3 DNA reads TGCAGTGCTACGGACAGCAACTCTGGAAACACCATATATTTT. This translates into CSATDSNSGNTIYF.